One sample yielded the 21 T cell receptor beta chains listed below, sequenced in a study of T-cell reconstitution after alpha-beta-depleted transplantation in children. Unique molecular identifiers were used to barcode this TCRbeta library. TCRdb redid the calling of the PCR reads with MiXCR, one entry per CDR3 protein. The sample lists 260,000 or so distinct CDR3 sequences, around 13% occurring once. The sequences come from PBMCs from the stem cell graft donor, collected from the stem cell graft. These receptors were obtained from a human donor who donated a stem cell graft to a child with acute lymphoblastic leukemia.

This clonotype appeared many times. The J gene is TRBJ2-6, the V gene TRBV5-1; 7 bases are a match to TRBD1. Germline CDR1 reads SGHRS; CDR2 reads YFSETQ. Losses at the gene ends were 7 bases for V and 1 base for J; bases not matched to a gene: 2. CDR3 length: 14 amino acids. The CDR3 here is CASQGVSGANVLTF. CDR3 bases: TGCGCCAGCCAGGGGGTGTCTGGGGCCAACGTCCTGACTTTC.

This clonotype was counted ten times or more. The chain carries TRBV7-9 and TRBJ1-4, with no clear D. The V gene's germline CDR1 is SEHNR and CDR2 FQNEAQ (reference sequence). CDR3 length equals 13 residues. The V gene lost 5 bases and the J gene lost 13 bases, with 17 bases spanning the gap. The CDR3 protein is CASSHWGPERLFF. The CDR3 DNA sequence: TGTGCCAGCAGCCATTGGGGTCCGGAGAGACTGTTTTTT.

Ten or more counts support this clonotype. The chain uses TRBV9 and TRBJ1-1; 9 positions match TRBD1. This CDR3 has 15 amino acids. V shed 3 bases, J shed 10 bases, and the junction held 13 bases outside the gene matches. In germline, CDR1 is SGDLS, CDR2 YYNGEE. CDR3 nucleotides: TGTGCCAGCAGCGGGAATACCGGGACAGGGTTGGGAGCTTTCTTT. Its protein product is CASSGNTGTGLGAFF.

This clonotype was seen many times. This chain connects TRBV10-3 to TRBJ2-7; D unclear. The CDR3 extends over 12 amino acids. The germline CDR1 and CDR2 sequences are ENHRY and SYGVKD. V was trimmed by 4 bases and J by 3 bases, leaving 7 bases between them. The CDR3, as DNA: TGTGCCATCAGTGTCCATGACTACGAGCAGTACTTC. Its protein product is CAISVHDYEQYF.

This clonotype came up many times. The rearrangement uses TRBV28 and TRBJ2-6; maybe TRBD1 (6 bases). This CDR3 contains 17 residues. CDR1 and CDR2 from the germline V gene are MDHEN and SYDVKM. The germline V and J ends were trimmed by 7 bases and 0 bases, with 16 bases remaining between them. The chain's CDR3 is CASTMDSVYSGANVLTF. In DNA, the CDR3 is TGTGCCAGCACCATGGACAGTGTATACTCTGGGGCCAACGTCCTGACTTTC.

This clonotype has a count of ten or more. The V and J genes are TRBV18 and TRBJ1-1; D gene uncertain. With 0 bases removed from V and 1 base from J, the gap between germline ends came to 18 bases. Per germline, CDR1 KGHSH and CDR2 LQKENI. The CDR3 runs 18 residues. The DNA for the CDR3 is TGTGCCAGCTCACCACCGATCTTGCACCCCTACGAGAACACTGAAGCTTTCTTT. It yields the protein CASSPPILHPYENTEAFF.

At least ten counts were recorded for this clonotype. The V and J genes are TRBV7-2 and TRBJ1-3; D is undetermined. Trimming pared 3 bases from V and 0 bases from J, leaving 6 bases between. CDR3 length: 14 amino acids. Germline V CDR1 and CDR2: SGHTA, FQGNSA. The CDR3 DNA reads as TGTGCCAGCAGCTTGGGCAGCTCTGGAAACACCATATATTTT. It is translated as CASSLGSSGNTIYF.

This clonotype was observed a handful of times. CDR3 sequence: CASSWGMGMYSQYF. The CDR3 DNA follows: TGTGCCAGCAGTTGGGGCATGGGGATGTACAGTCAGTACTTC. The chain couples TRBV27 to TRBJ2-4, with TRBD1 as a possible D gene (5 bases). Trimming cost V 4 bases and J 12 bases, with 19 bases left between them. This CDR3 region has 14 residues. Germline values: CDR1 MNHEY, CDR2 SMNVEV (reference sequence).

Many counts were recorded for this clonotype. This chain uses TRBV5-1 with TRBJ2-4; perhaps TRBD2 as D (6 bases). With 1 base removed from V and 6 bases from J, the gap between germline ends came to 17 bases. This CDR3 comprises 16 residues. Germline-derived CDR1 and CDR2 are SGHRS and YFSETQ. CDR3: CASSLSWRDRRNIQYF. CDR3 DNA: TGCGCCAGCAGCTTGTCTTGGAGGGATCGAAGAAACATTCAGTACTTC.

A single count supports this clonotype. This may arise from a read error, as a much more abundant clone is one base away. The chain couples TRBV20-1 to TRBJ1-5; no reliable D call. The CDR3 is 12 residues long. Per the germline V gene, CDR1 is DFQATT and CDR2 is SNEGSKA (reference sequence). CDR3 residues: CTARDRVGPQHF. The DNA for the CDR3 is TGCACTGCTAGAGACCGCGTGGGGCCCCAGCATTTT.

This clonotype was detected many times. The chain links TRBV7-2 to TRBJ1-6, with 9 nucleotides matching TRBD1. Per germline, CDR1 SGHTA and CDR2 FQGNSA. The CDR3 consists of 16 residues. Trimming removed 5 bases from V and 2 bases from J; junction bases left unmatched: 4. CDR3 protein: CASSPRDRAYNSPLHF. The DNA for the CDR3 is TGTGCCAGCAGCCCCCGGGACAGGGCCTATAATTCACCCCTCCACTTT.

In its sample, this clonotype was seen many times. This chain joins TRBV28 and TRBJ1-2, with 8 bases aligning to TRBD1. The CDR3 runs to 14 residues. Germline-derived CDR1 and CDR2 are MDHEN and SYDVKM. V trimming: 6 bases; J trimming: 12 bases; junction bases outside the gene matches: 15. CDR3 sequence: CASSDRGPYGYDTF. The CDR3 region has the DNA TGTGCCAGCAGCGACAGGGGACCCTATGGCTACGACACCTTC.

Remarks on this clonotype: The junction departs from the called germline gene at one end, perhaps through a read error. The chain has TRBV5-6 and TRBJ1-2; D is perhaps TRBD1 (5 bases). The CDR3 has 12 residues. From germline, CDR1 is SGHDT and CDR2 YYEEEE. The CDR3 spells CASSPRDVGCTF. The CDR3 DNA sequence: TGTGCCAGCAGCCCGAGGGACGTCGGCTGCACCTTC.

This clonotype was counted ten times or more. CDR3 nucleotide sequence: TGCAGTGCTAGAGATCCTGAACAGACTCTAGCCAAAAACATTCAGTACTTC. Translation: CSARDPEQTLAKNIQYF. J is TRBJ2-4 and V is TRBV20-1, with no clear D. In germline, CDR1 is DFQATT, CDR2 SNEGSKA (reference sequence). V was shortened by 0 bases and J by 0 bases, with 15 bases between the two germline ends. CDR3 length: 17 amino acids.

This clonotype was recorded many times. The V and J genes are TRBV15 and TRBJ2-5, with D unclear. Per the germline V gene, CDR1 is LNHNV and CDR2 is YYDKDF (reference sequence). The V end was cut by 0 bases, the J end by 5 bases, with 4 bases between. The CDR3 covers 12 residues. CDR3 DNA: TGTGCCACCAGCAGAGATATGGAGACCCAGTACTTC. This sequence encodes CATSRDMETQYF.

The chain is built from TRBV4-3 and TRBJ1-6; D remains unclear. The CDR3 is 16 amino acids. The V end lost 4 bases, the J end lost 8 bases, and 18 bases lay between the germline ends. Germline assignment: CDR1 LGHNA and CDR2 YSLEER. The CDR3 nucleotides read TGCGCCAGCAGCCCTTGGGTAACCGGTTGGGATTCACCCCTCCACTTT. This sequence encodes CASSPWVTGWDSPLHF.

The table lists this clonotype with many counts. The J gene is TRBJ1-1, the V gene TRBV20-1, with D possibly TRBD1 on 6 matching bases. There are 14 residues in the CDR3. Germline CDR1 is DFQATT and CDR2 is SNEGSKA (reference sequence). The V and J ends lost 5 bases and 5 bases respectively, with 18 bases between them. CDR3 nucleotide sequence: TGCAGTGCTGAGTACAGGGTTTGGGAGACTGAAGCTTTCTTT. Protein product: CSAEYRVWETEAFF.

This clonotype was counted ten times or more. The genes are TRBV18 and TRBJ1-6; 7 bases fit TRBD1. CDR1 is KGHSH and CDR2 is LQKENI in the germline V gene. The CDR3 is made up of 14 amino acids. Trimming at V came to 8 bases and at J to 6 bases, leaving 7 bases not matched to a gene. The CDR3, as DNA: TGTGCCAGCAATCGGGACAGTTTTAATTCACCCCTCCACTTT. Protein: CASNRDSFNSPLHF.

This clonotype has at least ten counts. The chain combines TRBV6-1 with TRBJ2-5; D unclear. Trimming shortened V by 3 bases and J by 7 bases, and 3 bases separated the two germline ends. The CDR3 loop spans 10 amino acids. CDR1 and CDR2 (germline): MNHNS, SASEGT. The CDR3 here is CASSEGTQYF. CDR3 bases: TGTGCCAGCAGTGAGGGGACCCAGTACTTC.

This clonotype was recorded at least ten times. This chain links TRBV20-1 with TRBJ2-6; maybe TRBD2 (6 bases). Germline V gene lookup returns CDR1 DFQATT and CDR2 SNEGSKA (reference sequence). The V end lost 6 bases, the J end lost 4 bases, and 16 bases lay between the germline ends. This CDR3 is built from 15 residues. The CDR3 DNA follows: TGCAGTGCAACCCCGGGGGAGGCCGGGGCCAACGTCCTGACTTTC. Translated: CSATPGEAGANVLTF.

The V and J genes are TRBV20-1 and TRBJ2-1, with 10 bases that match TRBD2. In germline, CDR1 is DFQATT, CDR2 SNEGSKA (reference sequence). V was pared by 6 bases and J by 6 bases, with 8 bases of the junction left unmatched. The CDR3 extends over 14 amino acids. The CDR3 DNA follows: TGCAGTGCCAGCCTAGCGGGAGTCCCCAATGAGCAGTTCTTC. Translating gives CSASLAGVPNEQFF.